Below, one T cell receptor (beta chain) is given with its context. The antigen is unknown. This sample is drawn from a study of T-cell memory formation after mild COVID-19. About the study: TCR clusters mostly belonged to single donors. General study results and limits: Memory sampled before infection contained some responding clones, suggesting cross-reactive memory joined. CD4/CD8 balance held among clones contracting day 15 to 85, and later expanders leaned CD4+. Contracting CD8+ clones were enriched in EMRA, CD4+ mainly in CM and EM.

TCRdb reprocessed the 5' RACE reads with MiXCR, giving one entry per CDR3 protein. Seen here are about 470,000 distinct CDR3 sequences, 20% to 25% observed once, and the top ten hold around 12%. CDR1 is KGHDR, CDR2 SFDVKD, per germline. V lost 4 bases, J lost 9 bases, and 6 bases lay in between. The CDR3 has 12 residues. The clonotype comes from an adult woman who had mild COVID-19 (a few samples of this study predate the infection). Cell type and time point are not known. V and J are TRBV24-1 and TRBJ2-6; the D gene is possibly TRBD2 (5 bases). Sequencing used PBMCs or a T cell subset sorted from them (not recorded which). This chain's CDR3 is CATSDGLNVLTF. The CDR3 DNA is TGTGCCACCAGTGACGGACTCAACGTCCTGACTTTC.